This TCR beta chain comes out of a study of vaccination and CD4 T cells after COVID-19. General study findings and limits: Spike mono-reactivity marked 304 of 307 vaccine-specific clones in convalescent patients.

This CDR3 region has 15 residues. Germline-derived CDR1 and CDR2 are SQVTM and ANQGSEA. The V and J ends lost 6 bases and 9 bases, in that order; junction bases with no gene match: 14. The treatment denotes: 10-day PBMC culture with coronavirus spike peptide pools or control peptides (ViraFEST assay). Sequencing of DNA taken from cultured CD4+ T cells relied on the Oncomine TCR Beta short-read assay. MiXCR was run by TCRdb on the PCR reads, yielding one entry per CDR3 protein. The profile shows about 13,000 distinct CDR3 sequences, approximately 52% of them singletons. This clonotype was detected only once. Its antigen is currently unknown.

This clonotype was sampled from a human donor who had recovered from COVID-19. The rearrangement uses TRBV29-1 and TRBJ2-4, with 10 bases identical to TRBD2. The sample consisted of CD4+ T cells from blood, cultured in vitro. The CDR3 here is CSVSPLASGSTIQYF. The DNA of the CDR3 is TGCAGCGTGTCGCCCTTGGCTAGCGGGAGTACCATTCAGTACTTC.